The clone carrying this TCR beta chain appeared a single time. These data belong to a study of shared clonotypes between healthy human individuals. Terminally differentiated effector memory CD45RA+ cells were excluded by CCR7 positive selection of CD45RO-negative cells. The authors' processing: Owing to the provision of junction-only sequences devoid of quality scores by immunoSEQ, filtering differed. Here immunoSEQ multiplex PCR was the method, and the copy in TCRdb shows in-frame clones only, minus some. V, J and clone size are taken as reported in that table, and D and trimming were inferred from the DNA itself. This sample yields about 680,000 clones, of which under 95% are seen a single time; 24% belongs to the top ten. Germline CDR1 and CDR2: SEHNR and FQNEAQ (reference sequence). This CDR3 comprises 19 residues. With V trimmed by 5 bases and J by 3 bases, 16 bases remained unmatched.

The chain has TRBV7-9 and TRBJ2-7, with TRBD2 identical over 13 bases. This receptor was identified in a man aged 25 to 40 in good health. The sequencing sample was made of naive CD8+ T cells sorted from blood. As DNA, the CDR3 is TGTGCCAGCAGCCCTCGACCGGGACTAGCGGGAAAGCCCTACTACGAGCAGTACTTC. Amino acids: CASSPRPGLAGKPYYEQYF. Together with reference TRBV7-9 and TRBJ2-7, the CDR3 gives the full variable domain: DTGVSQNPRHKITKRGQNVTFRCDPISEHNRLYWYRQTLGQGPEFLTYFQNEAQLEKSRLLSDRFSAERPKGSFSTLEIQRTEQGDSAMYLCASSPRPGLAGKPYYEQYFGPGTRLTVT.